A single TCR beta chain is shown here with its context. These data are taken from a study of blood T cell repertoires in COVID-19. Study at large: Samples taken during acute and convalescent COVID-19 were collected in the United States, Italy and Spain. PBMCs, B-cell-depleted T cells, or T cells provided the cDNA or gDNA that made up the material.

Germline V gene data show CDR1 as LGHDT and CDR2 as YNNKEL (reference sequence). This CDR3 region has 13 residues. Trimming removed 3 bases from V and 7 bases from J; junction bases left unmatched: 2. TCRdb keeps only in-frame clones here, not all; method: immunoSEQ multiplex PCR. The profile shows under 300,000 clones, around nine tenths of them singletons. The sample was PBMCs or T cells enriched from blood (not recorded which). The chain couples TRBV3-1 (or the pseudogene TRBV3-2) to TRBJ1-2; 10 bases agree with TRBD1. The clonotype originates from a young woman who had recovered from COVID-19. The CDR3 reads CASSQDRGAGYTF. DNA of the CDR3: TGTGCCAGCAGCCAGGACAGGGGGGCTGGCTACACCTTC.